A selection of T cell receptor beta chains follows, all from one sample in a study of Graves' ophthalmopathy and Graves' hyperthyroidism. TCRdb reanalysed the multiplex PCR reads using MiXCR and keeps one entry per CDR3 protein. The data show roughly 610,000 distinct CDR3 sequences, 22% seen once. What was sequenced was peripheral blood. Receptors originate from a woman between 18 and 29 years old with stable Graves' hyperthyroidism. Some clones in this sample may be carry-over from other donors' samples. Both conserved end residues are part of each CDR3. The D gene is left open where the match is weak. Rows may omit the clone size; those that give it use once, few, many or a size class.

D gene: -
clone size: -
V gene: TRBV5-4
J gene: TRBJ2-7
CDR3 protein: CASSFVGPQGYEQYF
CDR3 DNA: TGTGCCAGCAGCTTCGTCGGACCCCAGGGTTACGAGCAGTACTTC

D gene: TRBD2
clone size: -
V gene: TRBV20-1
J gene: TRBJ2-5
CDR3 protein: CSGLAGARETQYF
CDR3 DNA: TGCAGCGGACTAGCGGGAGCTCGGGAGACCCAGTACTTC

D gene: -
clone size: many
V gene: TRBV12-3/TRBV12-4
J gene: TRBJ1-2
CDR3 protein: CASTVPTYGYTF
CDR3 DNA: TGTGCCAGCACAGTTCCCACCTATGGCTACACCTTC

D gene: -
clone size: many
V gene: TRBV15
J gene: TRBJ1-5
CDR3 protein: CATSLTARDKLNQPQHF
CDR3 DNA: TGTGCCACCAGCTTAACAGCCCGGGACAAGCTCAATCAGCCCCAGCATTTT

D gene: -
clone size: few
V gene: TRBV11-2
J gene: TRBJ2-5
CDR3 protein: CASRWSSGQETQYF
CDR3 DNA: TGTGCCAGCAGATGGTCATCTGGCCAAGAGACCCAGTACTTC

D gene: -
clone size: few
V gene: TRBV4-1
J gene: TRBJ2-7
CDR3 protein: CASSQGVGESYEQYF
CDR3 DNA: TGCGCCAGCAGCCAAGGGGTCGGAGAGTCCTACGAGCAGTACTTC

D gene: -
clone size: -
V gene: TRBV15
J gene: TRBJ1-5
CDR3 protein: CATSPGLQNIRNQPQHF
CDR3 DNA: TGTGCCACCAGCCCAGGGCTCCAGAATATCCGCAATCAGCCCCAGCATTTT

D gene: -
clone size: -
V gene: TRBV27
J gene: TRBJ1-3
CDR3 protein: CASSLSLGHGNTIYF
CDR3 DNA: TGTGCCAGCAGTTTATCTCTCGGACACGGAAACACCATATATTTT

D gene: -
clone size: few
V gene: TRBV24-1
J gene: TRBJ1-6
CDR3 protein: CATKDHIPGSPLHF
CDR3 DNA: TGTGCCACCAAGGACCATATCCCGGGGTCACCCCTCCACTTT

D gene: -
clone size: many
V gene: TRBV6-5
J gene: TRBJ1-1
CDR3 protein: CASSYRDGLNTEAFF
CDR3 DNA: TGTGCCAGCAGTTACCGGGACGGTTTGAACACTGAAGCTTTCTTT

D gene: TRBD1
clone size: many
V gene: TRBV6-1
J gene: TRBJ1-1
CDR3 protein: CASSEADREGTEAFF
CDR3 DNA: TGTGCCAGCAGTGAAGCGGACAGGGAAGGAACTGAAGCTTTCTTT

D gene: TRBD2
clone size: -
V gene: TRBV20-1
J gene: TRBJ2-2
CDR3 protein: CSARESSGRRGGELVF
CDR3 DNA: TGCAGTGCTAGAGAGTCTAGCGGGAGAAGGGGCGGGGAGCTGGTTTTT

D gene: TRBD2
clone size: many
V gene: TRBV11-2
J gene: TRBJ2-7
CDR3 protein: CASSSTTSGVISYEQYF
CDR3 DNA: TGTGCCAGCAGCTCCACTACTAGCGGGGTTATCTCCTACGAGCAGTACTTC

D gene: -
clone size: many
V gene: TRBV10-3
J gene: TRBJ2-5
CDR3 protein: CAIGTQETQYF
CDR3 DNA: TGTGCCATCGGTACCCAAGAGACCCAGTACTTC

D gene: TRBD2
clone size: -
V gene: TRBV5-1
J gene: TRBJ2-5
CDR3 protein: CASSPQTSGGVVRETQYF
CDR3 DNA: TGCGCCAGCAGCCCGCAAACTAGCGGGGGGGTTGTCCGTGAGACCCAGTACTTC

D gene: TRBD1
clone size: few
V gene: TRBV30
J gene: TRBJ1-5
CDR3 protein: CAWSRDRDQPQHF
CDR3 DNA: TGTGCCTGGAGTAGGGACAGGGATCAGCCCCAGCATTTT

D gene: TRBD1
clone size: many
V gene: TRBV6-1
J gene: TRBJ2-7
CDR3 protein: CASRGQGYEQYF
CDR3 DNA: TGTGCCAGCCGGGGACAGGGGTACGAGCAGTACTTC

D gene: -
clone size: -
V gene: TRBV30
J gene: TRBJ2-5
CDR3 protein: CAWRFNQETQYF
CDR3 DNA: TGTGCCTGGAGGTTTAATCAAGAGACCCAGTACTTC

D gene: TRBD1
clone size: -
V gene: TRBV12-3/TRBV12-4
J gene: TRBJ1-3
CDR3 protein: CASSFTRTGAGNTIYF
CDR3 DNA: TGTGCCAGCAGTTTTACCCGGACAGGAGCTGGAAACACCATATATTTT

D gene: TRBD1
clone size: -
V gene: TRBV18
J gene: TRBJ1-3
CDR3 protein: CASSSQGVLSGNTIYF
CDR3 DNA: TGTGCCAGCTCATCGCAGGGGGTTTTATCTGGAAACACCATATATTTT

D gene: -
clone size: many
V gene: TRBV12-3/TRBV12-4
J gene: TRBJ1-1
CDR3 protein: CASRKNKNTEAFF
CDR3 DNA: TGTGCCAGCAGAAAAAATAAGAACACTGAAGCTTTCTTT

D gene: TRBD1
clone size: many
V gene: TRBV6-1
J gene: TRBJ2-7
CDR3 protein: CATPGQGTYEQYF
CDR3 DNA: TGTGCCACCCCGGGACAGGGAACCTACGAGCAGTACTTC

D gene: -
clone size: many
V gene: TRBV20-1
J gene: TRBJ2-5
CDR3 protein: CSAEKQEGIIIGETQYF
CDR3 DNA: TGCAGTGCTGAGAAGCAAGAGGGGATCATAATTGGTGAGACCCAGTACTTC

D gene: -
clone size: many
V gene: TRBV2
J gene: TRBJ2-7
CDR3 protein: CASSPLGGTTPYEQYF
CDR3 DNA: TGTGCCAGCTCCCCACTGGGGGGGACAACGCCCTACGAGCAGTACTTC

D gene: -
clone size: once
V gene: TRBV10-3
J gene: TRBJ1-5
CDR3 protein: CAISEQGGQPQHF
CDR3 DNA: TGTGCCATCAGTGAACAGGGCGGCCAGCCCCAGCATTTT

D gene: TRBD2
clone size: many
V gene: TRBV7-2
J gene: TRBJ2-5
CDR3 protein: CASSRREAGGRVETQYF
CDR3 DNA: TGTGCCAGCAGCCGCCGGGAAGCGGGGGGGCGAGTAGAGACCCAGTACTTC

D gene: -
clone size: -
V gene: TRBV11-2
J gene: TRBJ1-1
CDR3 protein: CASSPTRGDGRETEAFF
CDR3 DNA: TGTGCCAGCAGCCCAACACGCGGGGACGGCCGGGAGACTGAAGCTTTCTTT

D gene: TRBD1
clone size: few
V gene: TRBV19
J gene: TRBJ2-7
CDR3 protein: CASSPAGTGGYEQYF
CDR3 DNA: TGTGCCAGTAGTCCCGCCGGGACAGGGGGCTACGAGCAGTACTTC

D gene: TRBD1
clone size: few
V gene: TRBV20-1
J gene: TRBJ1-2
CDR3 protein: CSARGTGVHGYTF
CDR3 DNA: TGCAGTGCTAGAGGGACAGGGGTCCATGGCTACACCTTC

D gene: TRBD1
clone size: -
V gene: TRBV9
J gene: TRBJ1-1
CDR3 protein: CASSVGQGVREAFF
CDR3 DNA: TGTGCCAGCAGCGTAGGACAGGGGGTTCGGGAAGCTTTCTTT

D gene: -
clone size: few
V gene: TRBV28
J gene: TRBJ1-5
CDR3 protein: CASSLIDSNQPQHF
CDR3 DNA: TGTGCCAGCAGCCTCATAGATAGCAATCAGCCCCAGCATTTT

D gene: -
clone size: -
V gene: TRBV10-2
J gene: TRBJ1-1
CDR3 protein: CASSELWGMNTEAFF
CDR3 DNA: TGCGCCAGCAGTGAGTTATGGGGAATGAACACTGAAGCTTTCTTT

D gene: -
clone size: many
V gene: TRBV9
J gene: TRBJ2-5
CDR3 protein: CASSVGTDPLGTQYF
CDR3 DNA: TGTGCCAGCAGCGTAGGGACGGATCCTCTTGGGACCCAGTACTTC

D gene: -
clone size: few
V gene: TRBV12-3/TRBV12-4
J gene: TRBJ1-2
CDR3 protein: CASSLDASYYYGYTF
CDR3 DNA: TGTGCCAGCAGTTTAGATGCCTCCTACTATTATGGCTACACCTTC

D gene: -
clone size: many
V gene: TRBV12-3/TRBV12-4
J gene: TRBJ1-1
CDR3 protein: CATWGDTNTEAFF
CDR3 DNA: TGTGCCACATGGGGGGACACTAACACTGAAGCTTTCTTT

D gene: -
clone size: few
V gene: TRBV6-1
J gene: TRBJ1-1
CDR3 protein: CASTRDTFQNTEAFF
CDR3 DNA: TGTGCCAGCACCCGAGACACATTCCAGAACACTGAAGCTTTCTTT

D gene: TRBD1
clone size: many
V gene: TRBV20-1
J gene: TRBJ2-7
CDR3 protein: CSARPPGQGLYEQYF
CDR3 DNA: TGCAGTGCTAGGCCCCCGGGACAGGGGCTCTACGAGCAGTACTTC

D gene: TRBD1
clone size: many
V gene: TRBV6-5
J gene: TRBJ2-7
CDR3 protein: CASSYPGQGRYEQYF
CDR3 DNA: TGTGCCAGCAGTTATCCTGGACAGGGGAGGTACGAGCAGTACTTC

D gene: TRBD2
clone size: -
V gene: TRBV20-1
J gene: TRBJ2-2
CDR3 protein: CSALAGAGTGELFF
CDR3 DNA: TGCAGTGCTTTAGCGGGAGCCGGGACCGGGGAGCTGTTTTTT

D gene: TRBD1
clone size: many
V gene: TRBV6-2/TRBV6-3
J gene: TRBJ2-2
CDR3 protein: CASRTGQGGTGELFF
CDR3 DNA: TGTGCCAGCAGGACGGGACAGGGGGGCACCGGGGAGCTGTTTTTT

D gene: -
clone size: -
V gene: TRBV6-5
J gene: TRBJ1-1
CDR3 protein: CASSYEATNTEAFF
CDR3 DNA: TGTGCCAGCAGTTACGAGGCTACGAACACTGAAGCTTTCTTT

D gene: -
clone size: many
V gene: TRBV11-1
J gene: TRBJ1-3
CDR3 protein: CASSTRSSGNTIYF
CDR3 DNA: TGTGCCAGCAGCACCAGAAGCTCTGGAAACACCATATATTTT

D gene: TRBD2
clone size: many
V gene: TRBV7-9
J gene: TRBJ2-5
CDR3 protein: CASSRTSGGLKTQYF
CDR3 DNA: TGTGCCAGCAGCCGGACTAGCGGGGGATTGAAGACCCAGTACTTC

D gene: TRBD1
clone size: -
V gene: TRBV3-1
J gene: TRBJ1-2
CDR3 protein: CASSLRTGGFGYTF
CDR3 DNA: TGTGCCAGCAGCCTCAGGACAGGGGGCTTTGGCTACACCTTC

D gene: -
clone size: -
V gene: TRBV24-1
J gene: TRBJ1-5
CDR3 protein: CATSLGVGGGQPQHF
CDR3 DNA: TGTGCCACCAGTCTCGGCGTCGGGGGAGGCCAGCCCCAGCATTTT

D gene: -
clone size: once
V gene: TRBV3-1
J gene: TRBJ1-1
CDR3 protein: CASSQDLSDTKNTEAFF
CDR3 DNA: TGTGCCAGCAGCCAAGATTTATCAGACACCAAGAACACTGAAGCTTTCTTT

D gene: -
clone size: few
V gene: TRBV5-1
J gene: TRBJ1-1
CDR3 protein: CASSLAAQSRTEAFF
CDR3 DNA: TGCGCCAGCAGCTTGGCAGCTCAGAGCCGGACTGAAGCTTTCTTT

D gene: -
clone size: many
V gene: TRBV7-9
J gene: TRBJ1-1
CDR3 protein: CASSPVGTVNTEAFF
CDR3 DNA: TGTGCCAGCAGCCCCGTGGGGACGGTGAACACTGAAGCTTTCTTT

D gene: TRBD1
clone size: -
V gene: TRBV14
J gene: TRBJ2-7
CDR3 protein: CASSEGQGSTYEQYF
CDR3 DNA: TGTGCCAGCAGCGAAGGACAGGGATCAACCTACGAGCAGTACTTC

D gene: TRBD2
clone size: -
V gene: TRBV9
J gene: TRBJ2-7
CDR3 protein: CASSVGLRTSPSEQYF
CDR3 DNA: TGTGCCAGCAGCGTAGGTCTCCGGACTAGTCCTTCCGAGCAGTACTTC

D gene: -
clone size: -
V gene: TRBV5-1
J gene: TRBJ2-2
CDR3 protein: CASSLEEPPGPGELFF
CDR3 DNA: TGCGCCAGCAGCTTGGAGGAACCCCCGGGGCCCGGGGAGCTGTTTTTT

D gene: -
clone size: many
V gene: TRBV6-2/TRBV6-3
J gene: TRBJ2-7
CDR3 protein: CASSYSKHGGAGYEQYF
CDR3 DNA: TGTGCCAGCAGTTACTCGAAGCATGGGGGGGCCGGGTACGAGCAGTACTTC

D gene: TRBD2
clone size: many
V gene: TRBV28
J gene: TRBJ2-7
CDR3 protein: CATSLAGESYEQYF
CDR3 DNA: TGTGCCACCTCCCTTGCGGGAGAATCCTACGAGCAGTACTTC

D gene: TRBD1
clone size: many
V gene: TRBV28
J gene: TRBJ2-5
CDR3 protein: CASNPTGADVAQYF
CDR3 DNA: TGTGCCAGCAACCCGACAGGGGCCGATGTGGCCCAGTACTTC

D gene: -
clone size: -
V gene: TRBV9
J gene: TRBJ1-1
CDR3 protein: CASSFGQSSTEAFF
CDR3 DNA: TGTGCCAGCAGCTTCGGACAGTCCTCCACTGAAGCTTTCTTT

D gene: -
clone size: many
V gene: TRBV2
J gene: TRBJ1-3
CDR3 protein: CATSEGPSGNTIYF
CDR3 DNA: TGTGCCACCTCCGAGGGCCCCTCTGGAAACACCATATATTTT

D gene: TRBD1
clone size: many
V gene: TRBV24-1
J gene: TRBJ2-5
CDR3 protein: CATSAHRQGVRVETQYF
CDR3 DNA: TGTGCCACCAGTGCTCACCGACAGGGGGTCAGGGTGGAGACCCAGTACTTC

D gene: -
clone size: -
V gene: TRBV27
J gene: TRBJ2-7
CDR3 protein: CASSLSRAGGSYEQYF
CDR3 DNA: TGTGCCAGCAGTTTATCGCGGGCAGGGGGGTCCTACGAGCAGTACTTC

D gene: -
clone size: many
V gene: TRBV6-5
J gene: TRBJ1-2
CDR3 protein: CASSLRTLDGYTF
CDR3 DNA: TGTGCCAGCAGTTTAAGAACCCTCGATGGCTACACCTTC